This T cell receptor beta chain is from a study of T cell changes during pregnancy in multiple sclerosis. The CDR3 length is 15 residues. Germline V gene sequence: CDR1 SGHRS, CDR2 YFSETQ. V lost 4 bases to trimming and J lost 0 bases; unmatched junction nucleotides: 7. Clones were sequenced by immunoSEQ multiplex PCR, and TCRdb holds only the in-frame ones, with some missing. The sample gives roughly 40,000 clones, approximately 90% of which show up once; 0.7% to 1% is in the top ten. This sequence originates from a female donor with multiple sclerosis, enrolled in a pregnancy study. Sequencing used CD4+ T cells from peripheral blood mononuclear cells, obtained before pregnancy. The chain carries TRBV5-1 and TRBJ2-7; 7 positions match TRBD1. The CDR3 here is CASSTGQASSYEQYF. The CDR3 DNA follows: TGCGCCAGCAGCACAGGACAGGCGAGCTCCTACGAGCAGTACTTC. Looking up the rest from reference TRBV5-1 and TRBJ2-7 gives the full variable domain: KAGVTQTPRYLIKTRGQQVTLSCSPISGHRSVSWYQQTPGQGLQFLFEYFSETQRNKGNFPGRFSGRQFSNSRSEMNVSTLELGDSALYLCASSTGQASSYEQYFGPGTRLTVT.